Below, 10 T cell receptor beta chains from the same sample are listed, as sequenced in a study of CD8 T cells in Susac syndrome. The RNA, roughly 0.45 to 1 ug, was put through reverse transcription using random hexamers. From the immunoSEQ multiplex PCR reads, TCRdb called clonotypes with MiXCR, one entry per CDR3 protein. There are more than 40,000 distinct CDR3 sequences in the sample; roughly 93% occur only once, and 0.45% to 0.65% lies in the top ten. The sequencing input was CD8+ T cells from PBMCs. The receptors here all came from a human donor in good health.

The V call is TRBV5-1, the J call TRBJ2-7; 11 bases fit TRBD2. V was clipped by 1 base and J by 3 bases; unmatched bases: 3. The germline gives CDR1 SGHRS, CDR2 YFSETQ. CDR3 size: 15 residues. DNA of the CDR3: TGCGCCAGCAGCTTGACTAGCGGGAGTTACTACGAGCAGTACTTC. Its translation is CASSLTSGSYYEQYF.

The rearrangement links TRBV28 to TRBJ1-2, with 7 nucleotides matching TRBD1. Trimming removed 5 bases from V and 3 bases from J; junction bases left unmatched: 3. Germline lookup yields CDR1 MDHEN and CDR2 SYDVKM. This CDR3 has 13 amino acids. CDR3 in DNA: TGTGCCAGCAGTCAGACAGGGTACTATGGCTACACCTTC. Translated: CASSQTGYYGYTF.

J is TRBJ2-3 and V is TRBV15, with 7 bases fitting TRBD2. The CDR3 is 16 residues long. Trimming cost V 0 bases and J 3 bases; bases outside gene matches: 6. CDR1 is LNHNV and CDR2 is YYDKDF in the germline V gene (reference sequence). For the CDR3, the DNA is TGTGCCACCAGCAGAGAGGGAGGGACTCTAACAGATACGCAGTATTTT. As protein: CATSREGGTLTDTQYF.

The chain employs TRBV3-1 and TRBJ2-3; TRBD2 agrees at 14 bases. The CDR3 contains 20 residues. Germline-derived CDR1 and CDR2 are LGHDT and YNNKEL (reference sequence). The J segment lost 4 bases and the V segment lost 2 bases, leaving 14 bases of the junction unmatched. CDR3 loop: CASSQNWGLAGVGDPDTQYF. The CDR3, as DNA: TGTGCCAGCAGCCAAAACTGGGGACTAGCGGGAGTTGGCGACCCAGATACGCAGTATTTT.

This sequence joins TRBV20-1 and TRBJ1-1; unclear D gene. Germline lookup yields CDR1 DFQATT and CDR2 SNEGSKA (reference sequence). This CDR3 region has 10 residues. Trimming cost V 6 bases and J 1 base, with 3 bases left between them. The CDR3 protein is CSAGNTEAFF. The CDR3, as DNA: TGCAGTGCGGGGAACACTGAAGCTTTCTTT.

The V gene is TRBV13, the J gene TRBJ2-3; D possibly uses TRBD1 or TRBD2 (5 bases each). Germline CDR1 is PRHDT and CDR2 is FYEKMQ (reference sequence). The CDR3 runs to 16 residues. V was clipped by 5 bases and J by 0 bases, with 15 bases between them. CDR3: CASSHPSGPSTDTQYF. CDR3 in DNA: TGTGCCAGCAGCCACCCCTCGGGACCTAGCACAGATACGCAGTATTTT.

This clonotype showed up just a few times. V gene TRBV29-1 combines with J gene TRBJ2-5; 7 bases align to TRBD1. The CDR3 is made up of 14 amino acids. V was pared by 3 bases and J by 2 bases, with 6 bases of the junction left unmatched. Germline assignment: CDR1 SQVTM and CDR2 ANQGSEA. CDR3 bases: TGCAGCGTTGACCCGGGACAGCTTCAAGAGACCCAGTACTTC. Protein product: CSVDPGQLQETQYF. The whole variable domain, remainder taken from reference TRBV29-1 and TRBJ2-5, is SAVISQKPSRDICQRGTSLTIQCQVDSQVTMMFWYRQQPGQSLTLIATANQGSEATYESGFVIDKFPISRPNLTFSTLTVSNMSPEDSSIYLCSVDPGQLQETQYFGPGTRLLVL.

The CDR3 here is CASSLDGGNTEAFF. The DNA for the CDR3 is TGTGCCAGCAGCTTGGACGGGGGGAACACTGAAGCTTTCTTT. The rearrangement links TRBV5-6 to TRBJ1-1, with D perhaps TRBD1 (5 bases). This CDR3 has 14 residues. Germline V lookup: CDR1 SGHDT, CDR2 YYEEEE. Trimming took off 0 bases at V and 1 base at J, with 7 bases between the two ends.

The chain uses TRBV4-1 and TRBJ2-1, with TRBD2 matching over 9 bases. This CDR3 is 15 amino acids long. CDR1 and CDR2 from the germline V gene are MGHRA and YSYEKL. Trimming cost V 3 bases and J 9 bases; bases outside gene matches: 9. CDR3 coding DNA: TGCGCCAGCAGCCAGGAAATAGCGGGAGTGAGTGAGCAGTTCTTC. Its protein product is CASSQEIAGVSEQFF.

The genes are TRBV9 and TRBJ1-4; the D is unclear. V was clipped by 3 bases and J by 8 bases, with 14 bases between them. The CDR3 length is 14 residues. Germline assignment: CDR1 SGDLS and CDR2 YYNGEE. The CDR3 DNA sequence: TGTGCCAGCAGCGCCCGGCTGGGGTCCGAAAAACTGTTTTTT. Amino acid sequence: CASSARLGSEKLFF.